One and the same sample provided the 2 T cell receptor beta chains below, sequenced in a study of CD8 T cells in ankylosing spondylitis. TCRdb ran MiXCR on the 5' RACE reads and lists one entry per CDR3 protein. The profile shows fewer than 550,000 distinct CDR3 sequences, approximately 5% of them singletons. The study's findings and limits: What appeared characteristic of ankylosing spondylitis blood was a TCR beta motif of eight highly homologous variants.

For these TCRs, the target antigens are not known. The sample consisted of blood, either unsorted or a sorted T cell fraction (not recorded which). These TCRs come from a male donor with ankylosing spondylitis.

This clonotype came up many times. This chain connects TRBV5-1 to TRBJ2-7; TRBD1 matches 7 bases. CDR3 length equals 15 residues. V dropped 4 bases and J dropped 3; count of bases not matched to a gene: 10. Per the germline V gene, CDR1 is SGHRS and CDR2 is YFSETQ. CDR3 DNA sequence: TGCGCCAGCAGCCGCCTACAGGGGCCGAACTACGAGCAGTACTTC. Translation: CASSRLQGPNYEQYF.

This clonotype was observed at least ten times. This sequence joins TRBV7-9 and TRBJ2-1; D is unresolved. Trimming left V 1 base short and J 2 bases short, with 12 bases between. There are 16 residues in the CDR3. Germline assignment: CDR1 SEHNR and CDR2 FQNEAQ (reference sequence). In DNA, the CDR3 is TGTGCCAGCAGCTTAGGCCAAACCCTCGCCTACAATGAGCAGTTCTTC. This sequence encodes CASSLGQTLAYNEQFF.